One T cell receptor (beta chain) is described in this entry. This specimen comes from a study of T cell changes during pregnancy in multiple sclerosis. V lost 2 bases and J 2 bases, leaving 11 bases between the germline ends. This CDR3 is built from 14 residues. From germline, CDR1 is SGDLS and CDR2 YYNGEE. The data were produced by immunoSEQ multiplex PCR, yet TCRdb's version contains in-frame clones alone and is incomplete. The sample has tens of thousands of clones, less than 90% seen once; the top ten hold roughly 0.57%. The sequencing used CD4+ T cells from peripheral blood mononuclear cells, collected in the first trimester of pregnancy. The receptor's source is a female donor with multiple sclerosis, enrolled in a pregnancy study. The chain employs TRBV9 and TRBJ2-7, with D perhaps matching TRBD2 (5 bases). In nucleotides, the CDR3 is TGTGCCAGCAGCGTTACGGGAAACCCCTACGAGCAGTACTTC. Protein sequence: CASSVTGNPYEQYF.